The TCR beta chain described here comes from a study of T-cell reconstitution after alpha-beta-depleted transplantation in children (dated by TCRdb to 2016 to 2017). Describing the broader study: T-cell immune reconstitution after TCRalphabeta/CD19-depleted allogeneic hematopoietic cell transplantation in children was quantitatively tracked in the study by means of TCR repertoire profiling. Overall results and qualifications from the work: Apparently early alphabetaT-cell count recovery about two months after transplant reportedly relied on only several hundred rapidly expanded clones derived from non-depleted graft cells. Hyperexpanded clone frequencies declined over subsequent months; after one year, T-cell counts and TCRbeta diversity were mostly attributed to newly produced T cells. The high TCRbeta diversity at day 60 in some patients was ascribed to recipient T cells and intrathymic progenitors that had survived conditioning.

Deletion took 4 bases off V and 2 bases off J, with a span of 16 bases between the germline ends. Spanning cysteine to phenylalanine, the CDR3 consists of 16 amino acids. Only the CDR3 DNA is retained, 48 bases long and in frame from the first base. What the treatment or condition label conveys for this sample: allogeneic hematopoietic cell transplantation with graft depleted of TCRalphabeta T cells and CD19 B cells. TCRalphabeta/CD19-depleted allogeneic hematopoietic cell grafts were given to the transplant recipients, all of whom were children. Receptors were amplified or captured by PCR. Reads for this sample came from an Illumina HiSeq 2500. TCR library preparation used molecular barcoding, with unique molecular identifiers applied to normalize quantification of the TCRbeta repertoire. TCRdb reprocessing: public reads trimmed at Q25 with fastp, clones called with MiXCR, in-frame beta chains kept. For every CDR3 protein sequence, its rows merge into one entry that carries the most common genes and DNA. This sample comprises around 600,000 distinct CDR3 sequences, 23% of them detected only once. Approximately 14% of the sample belongs to the ten largest clones.

This clonotype was seen only a few times. This receptor's antigen is unknown. Base qualities were left out, and no much larger clone turns up one base away. This TCR derives from a boy under two years old who had a stem cell transplant for acute myeloid leukemia, so the T cells may come from the graft donor. The source material was PBMCs, mostly from graft donor cells, sampled 360 days after TCRalphabeta/CD19-depleted stem cell transplant. This sequence uses TRBV12-3 or TRBV12-4 and TRBJ2-3; no D gene call is confident. Here the CDR3 is given as CASSSPKNLFTDTQYF. The DNA sequence is as follows: TGTGCCAGCAGTTCACCCAAGAATTTATTCACAGATACGCAGTATTTT.